This TCR beta chain appears in the sequencing data of a study of T cells in localized non-small cell lung cancer. The study, taken as a whole, reports: Adjacent uninvolved lung tissue had the highest T cell clonality, exceeding tumor. Median detection of top 100 tumor clones in adjacent lung was under 75 clones.

The V gene's germline CDR1 is SGHRS and CDR2 YFSETQ. V was shortened by 4 bases and J by 0 bases, with 4 bases between the two germline ends. CDR3 length: 12 residues. About this clone itself: What it binds is not known.

Using immunoSEQ multiplex PCR, the repertoire was profiled, and TCRdb retains in-frame clones only, with some absent. Of 65,000 or so clones in the sample, roughly 76% are singletons; the top ten hold around 4.7%. V usage is TRBV5-1 and J usage is TRBJ1-1; no clear D. The receptor was isolated from a man between 35 and 75 years old with stage II lung adenocarcinoma. The sample in question was PBMCs, obtained before any cancer treatment. The CDR3 loop is CASSLLNTEAFF. The CDR3, as DNA: TGCGCCAGCAGCCTTTTGAACACTGAAGCTTTCTTT.